This T cell receptor beta chain stems from a study of blood T cell repertoires in COVID-19. Trimming took off 4 bases at V and 6 bases at J, with 17 bases between the two ends. This CDR3 spans 15 amino acids. CDR1 and CDR2 from the germline V gene are SEHNR and FQNEAQ (reference sequence). The protocol was immunoSEQ multiplex PCR, while the TCRdb copy is restricted to in-frame clones and leaves out a portion. The repertoire consists of about 400,000 clones, with about 86% occurring once and the leading ten covering approximately 9.3%. Enrolled through a virtual design, the participants were between about 18 and 100 years of age and came from about two dozen US areas.

This sequence was found in a woman aged 45-65 years who had recovered from COVID-19. The rearrangement links TRBV7-9 to TRBJ2-3; no definite D call. The source material was PBMCs or T cells enriched from blood (not recorded which). CDR3 protein: CASSSPGLAADTQYF. CDR3 bases: TGTGCCAGCAGCTCCCCGGGTTTAGCTGCTGATACGCAGTATTTT.